The T cell receptor (beta chain) described here comes from a study of blood T cell repertoires in COVID-19. Whole-study context: Samples taken during acute and convalescent COVID-19 were collected in the United States, Italy and Spain. Sample material is recorded as cDNA or gDNA derived from T cells, B-cell-depleted T cells, or PBMCs.

This clone was counted a few times. While infection was still active, Seattle patients were enrolled and then followed longitudinally. The V and J ends lost 4 bases and 7 bases respectively, with 19 bases between them. CDR3 length: 15 residues. CDR1 MNHEY and CDR2 SVGAGI come from the germline V gene. Study processing details: Amplification with reference gene primers provided the estimates of nucleated cell counts. Measured with immunoSEQ multiplex PCR; TCRdb has only the in-frame clones, and not every one. The V and J calls and clone size are taken from that table; D and trimming were inferred from the DNA. The repertoire consists of 450,000 or so clones, with about 90% occurring once and the leading ten covering about 0.91%.

This receptor was taken from a man younger than 30 with COVID-19, enrolled during active disease. V and J are TRBV6-5 and TRBJ1-2; D gene uncertain. Input material: peripheral blood. The CDR3 loop is CASSLLSGNRGGYTF. CDR3 sequence (DNA): TGTGCCAGCAGTTTACTCAGCGGGAACCGGGGTGGCTACACCTTC.